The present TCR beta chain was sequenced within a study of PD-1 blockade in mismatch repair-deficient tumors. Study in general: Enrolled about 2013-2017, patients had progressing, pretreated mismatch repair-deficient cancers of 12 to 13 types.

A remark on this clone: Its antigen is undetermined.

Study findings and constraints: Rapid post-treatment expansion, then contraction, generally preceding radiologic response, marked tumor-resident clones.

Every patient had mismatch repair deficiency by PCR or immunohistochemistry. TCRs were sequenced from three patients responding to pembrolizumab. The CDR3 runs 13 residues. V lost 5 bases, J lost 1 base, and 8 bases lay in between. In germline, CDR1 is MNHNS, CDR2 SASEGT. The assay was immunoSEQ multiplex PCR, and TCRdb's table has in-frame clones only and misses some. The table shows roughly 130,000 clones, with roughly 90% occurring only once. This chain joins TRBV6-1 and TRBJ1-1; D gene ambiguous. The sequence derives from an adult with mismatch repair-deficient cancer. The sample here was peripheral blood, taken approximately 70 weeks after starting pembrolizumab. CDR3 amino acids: CASSKQQNTEAFF. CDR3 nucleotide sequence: TGTGCCAGCAGTAAACAACAGAACACTGAAGCTTTCTTT.